Listed below are T cell receptor beta chains from one sample, sequenced in a study of T cell responses to AZD1222 COVID-19 vaccine. Produced via immunoSEQ multiplex PCR; TCRdb's table is partial and in-frame only. In the table there are under 110,000 clones, around nine tenths of which are singletons. The sequences come from peripheral blood, collected on day 0 of AZD1222 vaccination. Receptors originate from an adult in good health. The CDR3 runs from the conserved cysteine through the conserved F or W. A D gene is named only where the DNA matches it firmly. Size is stated for part of the rows, as once, few or many counts, or as a class when the clone is expanded.

d_gene: -; v_gene: TRBV19; abundance: -; j_gene: TRBJ2-7; CDR3aa: CASRSPGPTYEQYF; CDR3nt: TGTGCCAGTAGGTCCCCCGGACCCACCTACGAGCAGTACTTC
d_gene: -; v_gene: TRBV6-5; abundance: -; j_gene: TRBJ2-7; CDR3aa: CASTEQGYEQYF; CDR3nt: TGTGCCAGCACGGAACAGGGCTACGAGCAGTACTTC
d_gene: -; v_gene: TRBV19; abundance: -; j_gene: TRBJ1-3; CDR3aa: CASSAKGGGSGNTIYF; CDR3nt: TGTGCCAGTAGTGCCAAAGGCGGGGGCTCTGGAAACACCATATATTTT
d_gene: TRBD1; v_gene: TRBV12-3/TRBV12-4; abundance: once; j_gene: TRBJ2-1; CDR3aa: CASRGQGYNEQFF; CDR3nt: TGTGCCAGCAGGGGACAGGGATACAATGAGCAGTTCTTC
d_gene: TRBD1; v_gene: TRBV28; abundance: -; j_gene: TRBJ2-7; CDR3aa: CASKNRGLYEQYF; CDR3nt: TGTGCCAGCAAAAACAGGGGGCTTTACGAGCAGTACTTC
d_gene: TRBD1; v_gene: TRBV14; abundance: few; j_gene: TRBJ1-4; CDR3aa: CASSPQGADKDNEKLFF; CDR3nt: TGTGCCAGCAGCCCACAGGGGGCGGATAAAGATAATGAAAAACTGTTTTTT
d_gene: -; v_gene: TRBV5-1; abundance: few; j_gene: TRBJ1-1; CDR3aa: CASSLFGVNTEAFF; CDR3nt: TGCGCCAGCAGCTTGTTCGGGGTGAACACTGAAGCTTTCTTT
d_gene: -; v_gene: TRBV6-5; abundance: -; j_gene: TRBJ2-3; CDR3aa: CASRPGLGTDTQYF; CDR3nt: TGTGCCAGCAGACCTGGACTGGGCACAGATACGCAGTATTTT
d_gene: -; v_gene: TRBV5-1; abundance: -; j_gene: TRBJ1-6; CDR3aa: CASSPVAGDNSPLHF; CDR3nt: TGCGCCAGCAGCCCAGTTGCGGGGGATAATTCACCCCTCCACTTT
d_gene: -; v_gene: TRBV28; abundance: -; j_gene: TRBJ1-5; CDR3aa: CASSGEGGYNQPQHF; CDR3nt: TGTGCCAGCAGTGGGGAGGGCGGGTACAATCAGCCCCAGCATTTT
d_gene: TRBD1; v_gene: TRBV5-1; abundance: -; j_gene: TRBJ1-1; CDR3aa: CASSSPDRANTEAFF; CDR3nt: TGCGCCAGCAGCTCTCCGGACAGGGCAAACACTGAAGCTTTCTTT
d_gene: -; v_gene: TRBV5-4; abundance: -; j_gene: TRBJ1-6; CDR3aa: CASKRPNSPLHF; CDR3nt: TGTGCCAGCAAACGACCTAATTCACCCCTCCACTTT
d_gene: -; v_gene: TRBV28; abundance: few; j_gene: TRBJ1-3; CDR3aa: CASSPGLDSGNTIYF; CDR3nt: TGTGCCAGCAGCCCCGGACTGGACTCTGGAAACACCATATATTTT
d_gene: -; v_gene: TRBV19; abundance: -; j_gene: TRBJ2-3; CDR3aa: CASSIGIVVSRTDTQYF; CDR3nt: TGTGCCAGTAGTATAGGGATTGTTGTGAGCAGGACAGATACGCAGTATTTT
d_gene: TRBD1; v_gene: TRBV19; abundance: -; j_gene: TRBJ1-6; CDR3aa: CATQQGVASPLHF; CDR3nt: TGTGCCACTCAACAGGGGGTTGCGTCACCCCTCCACTTT
d_gene: -; v_gene: TRBV6-4; abundance: -; j_gene: TRBJ1-2; CDR3aa: CASSDFPAGSPDGYTF; CDR3nt: TGTGCCAGCAGTGACTTCCCGGCAGGGAGCCCGGATGGCTACACCTTC
d_gene: -; v_gene: TRBV5-5; abundance: -; j_gene: TRBJ2-7; CDR3aa: CASSPSRSSYEQYF; CDR3nt: TGTGCCAGCAGCCCCTCTAGGAGCTCCTACGAGCAGTACTTC
d_gene: -; v_gene: TRBV11-2; abundance: -; j_gene: TRBJ2-7; CDR3aa: CASSLEVGTELYEQYF; CDR3nt: TGTGCCAGCAGCTTAGAGGTCGGGACGGAGCTCTACGAGCAGTACTTC
d_gene: -; v_gene: TRBV3-1/TRBV3-2; abundance: -; j_gene: TRBJ1-1; CDR3aa: CASSPANRVGTEAFF; CDR3nt: TGTGCCAGCAGCCCAGCTAATCGAGTGGGGACTGAAGCTTTCTTT
d_gene: -; v_gene: TRBV5-5; abundance: -; j_gene: TRBJ1-2; CDR3aa: CASTLGFSAYYGYTF; CDR3nt: TGTGCCAGCACCCTCGGATTCTCTGCCTACTATGGCTACACCTTC
d_gene: -; v_gene: TRBV5-5; abundance: -; j_gene: TRBJ1-2; CDR3aa: CASRPDSSYYGYTF; CDR3nt: TGTGCCAGCAGACCGGACAGCTCATACTATGGCTACACCTTC
d_gene: -; v_gene: TRBV3-1/TRBV3-2; abundance: -; j_gene: TRBJ2-1; CDR3aa: CASSQGRAVTNEQFF; CDR3nt: TGTGCCAGCAGCCAAGGTCGCGCAGTAACGAATGAGCAGTTCTTC
d_gene: TRBD1; v_gene: TRBV28; abundance: -; j_gene: TRBJ1-6; CDR3aa: CAGSLGYRGIDNSPLHF; CDR3nt: TGTGCCGGCTCCCTGGGATACAGGGGTATAGATAATTCACCCCTCCACTTT
d_gene: -; v_gene: TRBV24-1; abundance: -; j_gene: TRBJ2-7; CDR3aa: CATSDSGGPYEQYF; CDR3nt: TGTGCCACCAGTGATTCAGGGGGGCCCTACGAGCAGTACTTC
d_gene: -; v_gene: TRBV24-1; abundance: -; j_gene: TRBJ1-1; CDR3aa: CATSDLQGGTEAFF; CDR3nt: TGTGCCACCAGTGATTTACAGGGTGGCACTGAAGCTTTCTTT
d_gene: TRBD1; v_gene: TRBV12-3/TRBV12-4; abundance: once; j_gene: TRBJ2-1; CDR3aa: CASRTGWHNEQFF; CDR3nt: TGTGCCAGCAGGACAGGGTGGCACAATGAGCAGTTCTTC
d_gene: TRBD2; v_gene: TRBV29-1; abundance: -; j_gene: TRBJ2-1; CDR3aa: CSAGTSGGAYNEQFF; CDR3nt: TGCAGCGCTGGGACTAGCGGGGGGGCCTACAATGAGCAGTTCTTC
d_gene: TRBD2; v_gene: TRBV2; abundance: once; j_gene: TRBJ2-3; CDR3aa: CASSGGSGASTDTQYF; CDR3nt: TGTGCCAGCAGCGGAGGTAGCGGGGCTAGCACAGATACGCAGTATTTT
d_gene: TRBD2; v_gene: TRBV5-1; abundance: -; j_gene: TRBJ2-1; CDR3aa: CASSLDARGATNEQFF; CDR3nt: TGCGCCAGCAGCTTGGATGCGCGGGGGGCTACCAATGAGCAGTTCTTC